What follows are 10 T cell receptor beta chains derived from one specimen sequenced in a study of blood T cell repertoires in COVID-19. Some clones are missing from TCRdb's copy, which holds only in-frame ones; the method was immunoSEQ multiplex PCR. The sample lists around 61,000 clones, around 92% seen once, with less than 1.5% in the top ten. The sample comprised peripheral blood. The origin of the receptors is a man in his 60s with acute or convalescent COVID-19.

The chain joins TRBV19 to TRBJ1-5; TRBD1 matches 7 bases. The CDR3 is made up of 17 amino acids. CDR1 is LNHDA and CDR2 is SQIVND in the germline V gene (reference sequence). V dropped 1 base and J dropped 6; count of bases not matched to a gene: 12. The CDR3 sequence: CASSIARDSPVLQPQHF. CDR3 nucleotides: TGTGCCAGTAGTATAGCCCGGGACAGTCCAGTCCTTCAGCCCCAGCATTTT.

V and J are TRBV27 and TRBJ1-2; weak D call: TRBD1 (5 bases). This CDR3 is built from 14 residues. V gave up 4 bases and J gave up 7 bases, with 16 bases separating them. CDR1 and CDR2 (germline): MNHEY, SMNVEV (reference sequence). The CDR3 bases are TGTGCCAGCAGTTATGGGGGGGAGGTAGGTGGCTACACCTTC. It translates to CASSYGGEVGGYTF.

The CDR3 loop is CASSLAVSYNEQFF. Written as DNA, the CDR3 is TGTGCCAGCAGCTTAGCGGTCTCCTACAATGAGCAGTTCTTC. The chain employs TRBV6-5 and TRBJ2-1; D is perhaps TRBD2 (6 bases). In germline, CDR1 is MNHEY, CDR2 SVGAGI. V dropped 6 bases and J dropped 0 bases, with 9 bases sitting between them. The CDR3 is 14 residues long.

The V call is TRBV3-1 (or the pseudogene TRBV3-2), the J call TRBJ1-6, with D unclear. Germline-derived CDR1 and CDR2 are LGHDT and YNNKEL (reference sequence). V lost 4 bases and J lost 7, with 11 bases in between. This CDR3 has 14 amino acids. This CDR3 is CASSPQRANSPLHF. Here the CDR3 DNA reads TGTGCCAGCAGCCCTCAGAGGGCCAATTCACCCCTCCACTTT.

This rearrangement joins TRBV5-1 to TRBJ2-7; 8 bases align to TRBD1. V lost 8 bases, J lost 2 bases, and 9 bases stayed unmatched. CDR1 and CDR2 (germline): SGHRS, YFSETQ. The CDR3 totals 14 residues. DNA for the CDR3: TGCGCCAGGGCCACCGGGACAGGTCCCTACGAGCAGTACTTC. It translates to CARATGTGPYEQYF.

J is TRBJ1-6 and V is TRBV10-1; D might be TRBD1 (5 bases). Germline loops: CDR1 WNHNN, CDR2 SYGVQD (reference sequence). This CDR3 is 14 amino acids long. Trimming stripped 2 bases from V and 7 bases from J, with 9 bases between. The chain's CDR3 is CASSEIKGNSPLHF. As DNA, the CDR3 is TGCGCCAGCAGTGAGATCAAGGGGAATTCACCCCTCCACTTT.

The gene calls are TRBV6-1 and TRBJ1-6; D is possibly TRBD1 (6 bases). CDR3 length equals 14 residues. The V end lost 1 base, the J end lost 11 bases, and 12 bases lay between the germline ends. Germline assignment: CDR1 MNHNS and CDR2 SASEGT. In DNA form, the CDR3 reads TGTGCCAGCAGTGAAGTTTCTACAGGGCCACCCCTCCACTTT. Translating gives CASSEVSTGPPLHF.

The DNA of the CDR3 is TGTGCCACCCTGGGGAGGGCGGAGGGGAACACCGGGGAGCTGTTTTTT. This translates into CATLGRAEGNTGELFF. This chain uses TRBV24-1 with TRBJ2-2; 7 bases match TRBD2. This CDR3 is 16 amino acids long. V shed 9 bases, J shed 1 base, and the junction held 10 bases outside the gene matches. Germline CDR1 KGHDR, CDR2 SFDVKD.

V is TRBV14 and J is TRBJ1-1; D unclear. This CDR3 contains 15 residues. CDR1 and CDR2 from the germline V gene are SGHDN and FVKESK. V lost 0 bases and J lost 0, with 8 bases in between. The CDR3 sequence is CASSQDARLNTEAFF. The CDR3 DNA follows: TGTGCCAGCAGCCAAGACGCACGGTTGAACACTGAAGCTTTCTTT.

V and J are TRBV10-3 and TRBJ1-1, with D unresolved. Germline V gene lookup returns CDR1 ENHRY and CDR2 SYGVKD. Trimming shortened V by 6 bases and J by 5 bases, and 16 bases separated the two germline ends. This CDR3 has 14 residues. CDR3: CAIRSERVRTEAFF. The DNA of the CDR3 is TGTGCCATCAGGAGTGAGCGGGTTAGGACTGAAGCTTTCTTT.